Reported below is one TCR beta chain. TCRdb's table, derived via immunoSEQ multiplex PCR, lists solely in-frame clones and lacks some. The table records roughly 45,000 clones, roughly 90% of them present only once. This record belongs to a study of technical replicates of blood from four donors. The germline gives CDR1 GTSNPN, CDR2 SVGIG (reference sequence). V trimming: 0 bases; J trimming: 5 bases; junction bases outside the gene matches: 5. The CDR3 contains 14 residues. Sequencing was done on a sample of PBMCs. The J gene is TRBJ1-1, the V gene TRBV30; 8 positions match TRBD1. This receptor was obtained from a human donor in good health. Some clones in this sample may be carry-over from other donors' samples. The CDR3 here is CAWSVRTGRTEAFF. The DNA of the CDR3 is TGTGCCTGGAGTGTACGGACAGGGCGTACTGAAGCTTTCTTT.